This T cell receptor (beta chain) was sequenced during a study of Graves' ophthalmopathy and Graves' hyperthyroidism. Study summary: Peripheral blood samples were taken at initial diagnosis, before any treatment.

The length of the CDR3 is 16 residues. The V gene's germline CDR1 is MNHEY and CDR2 SVGAGI. After removal of 5 bases from V and 1 base from J, the junction contained 9 bases not matched to a gene. Study-wide results and limits: The model's ophthalmopathy progression predictions had roughly 69% sensitivity and 72.22% specificity.

Moderate-to-severe activity, CAS ≥3, NOSPECS ≥4 and a duration under 3 months were seen in donors with ophthalmopathy. Orbital computed tomography, together with clinical symptoms, serum thyroxine, TRAb and thyroid ultrasound, was used for diagnosis. From RNA, the CDR3 regions of TCR beta chains were amplified and sequenced. The first round was an RT-PCR with HTBI primers, and the second round was a multiplex PCR. TCRdb reprocessed the multiplex PCR reads with MiXCR, giving one entry per CDR3 protein. The sample lists 350,000 to 400,000 distinct CDR3 sequences; around 17% were seen once. The table lists this clonotype with many counts. Its antigen remains unknown.

The genes are TRBV6-5 and TRBJ2-7; 9 bases align to TRBD1. This TCR was sampled from a woman aged 18-29 years with Graves' ophthalmopathy. Source material: peripheral blood. CDR3 residues: CASSPPRDRASYEQYF. The CDR3 DNA reads as TGTGCCAGCAGTCCCCCCCGGGACAGGGCATCCTACGAGCAGTACTTC.